The 17 T cell receptor beta chains below come from one sample, sequenced in a study of shared clonotypes between healthy human individuals. Profiling relied on immunoSEQ multiplex PCR, and the TCRdb table lists in-frame clones only, not all of them. The repertoire holds approximately 88,000 clones, with about 70% as singletons. Sequencing input: memory CD8+ T cells sorted from blood. Subset given: CD45RO+ cells pooled with CCR7-negative TemRA cells. The receptor set was obtained from a man aged 25 to 40 in good health.

This chain joins TRBV6-1 and TRBJ1-1; maybe TRBD1 (5 bases). Germline CDR1 reads MNHNS; CDR2 reads SASEGT. This CDR3 has 13 residues. The germline V and J ends were trimmed by 3 bases and 8 bases, with 13 bases remaining between them. The CDR3 protein is CASSELGRGEAFF. Written as DNA, the CDR3 is TGTGCCAGCAGTGAGTTGGGTAGGGGCGAAGCTTTCTTT.

The chain links TRBV4-3 to TRBJ1-3; D gene ambiguous. Trimming removed 1 base at V and 6 bases at J, with 7 bases between. The CDR3 runs to 13 residues. Germline CDR1 LGHNA, CDR2 YSLEER. This CDR3 reads CASSQAQQNTIYF. In DNA form, the CDR3 reads TGCGCCAGCAGCCAAGCCCAGCAAAACACCATATATTTT.

The V gene is TRBV28, the J gene TRBJ2-3, with TRBD1 as a possible D gene (5 bases). With 6 bases removed from V and 2 bases from J, the gap between germline ends came to 15 bases. The CDR3 length is 15 residues. Germline CDR1 MDHEN, CDR2 SYDVKM. The CDR3: CASSRTSHSTDTQYF. CDR3 DNA: TGTGCCAGCAGCAGGACATCGCACTCCACAGATACGCAGTATTTT.

The rearrangement links TRBV5-1 to TRBJ2-1; D not resolved. Per germline, CDR1 SGHRS and CDR2 YFSETQ. This CDR3 comprises 15 residues. Trimming took off 0 bases at V and 6 bases at J, with 13 bases between the two ends. This CDR3 reads CASSLGEASGNEQFF. CDR3 bases: TGCGCCAGCAGCTTGGGGGAAGCGTCCGGCAATGAGCAGTTCTTC.

J is TRBJ1-1 and V is TRBV7-9; D unresolved. Trimming took 5 bases from V and 2 from J, leaving 12 bases between them. The CDR3 is 14 residues long. Germline CDR1 is SEHNR and CDR2 is FQNEAQ (reference sequence). The CDR3 DNA reads TGTGCCAGCAGCCCACCCAATATAAACACTGAAGCTTTCTTT. It encodes CASSPPNINTEAFF.

This clone was seen more than once but under ten times. This chain joins TRBV28 and TRBJ1-1, with D hard to call. CDR1 and CDR2 (germline): MDHEN, SYDVKM. The CDR3 is 18 residues long. The V end was cut by 0 bases, the J end by 4 bases, with 21 bases between. The chain's CDR3 is CASSLWLQTNAVGTEAFF. The CDR3 nucleotides are TGTGCCAGCAGTTTATGGCTACAAACAAACGCCGTGGGCACTGAAGCTTTCTTT.

The chain combines TRBV27 with TRBJ2-7, with 12 bases aligning to TRBD2. CDR1 and CDR2 (germline): MNHEY, SMNVEV (reference sequence). This CDR3 is built from 13 residues. V gave up 7 bases and J gave up 6 bases; unmatched junction bases: 4. The CDR3 sequence: CASMTSGRSEQYF. The CDR3 DNA is TGTGCCAGCATGACTAGCGGGAGATCCGAGCAGTACTTC.

The CDR3 is CASSSGEWGTDTQYF. CDR3 sequence (DNA): TGTGCCAGCAGTTCAGGGGAGTGGGGCACAGATACGCAGTATTTT. The chain links TRBV25-1 to TRBJ2-3; D is possibly TRBD1 (6 bases). CDR3 length equals 15 residues. Trimming took off 5 bases at V and 1 base at J, with 13 bases between the two ends. Germline assignment: CDR1 MGHDK and CDR2 SYGVNS.

As regards this clone: The same CDR3 also results from other DNA sequences found in this sample. Here the CDR3 DNA reads TGTGCCACCAGCAGAGACCTCTCCTACGAGCAGTACTTC. Protein sequence: CATSRDLSYEQYF. The V and J genes are TRBV15 and TRBJ2-7, with unresolved D. Germline CDR1 and CDR2: LNHNV and YYDKDF (reference sequence). Trimming pared 0 bases from V and 0 bases from J, leaving 3 bases between. The CDR3 has 13 amino acids.

CDR3 protein: CAWKVTSGPYEQYF. The CDR3 DNA follows: TGTGCCTGGAAAGTAACTAGCGGCCCCTACGAGCAGTACTTC. The chain joins TRBV30 to TRBJ2-7; TRBD2 matches 8 bases. After removal of 4 bases from V and 2 bases from J, the junction contained 7 bases not matched to a gene. In germline, CDR1 is GTSNPN, CDR2 SVGIG (reference sequence). The length of the CDR3 is 14 residues. The entire variable domain, with the rest obtained from reference TRBV30 and TRBJ2-7, is as follows: SQTIHQWPATLVQPVGSPLSLECTVEGTSNPNLYWYRQAAGRGLQLLFYSVGIGQISSEVPQNLSASRPQDRQFILSSKKLLLSDSGFYLCAWKVTSGPYEQYFGPGTRLTVT.

The V gene is TRBV28, the J gene TRBJ2-7; weak D call: TRBD1 (6 bases). Trimming shortened V by 6 bases and J by 5 bases, and 20 bases separated the two germline ends. Germline CDR1 and CDR2: MDHEN and SYDVKM. CDR3 length equals 15 residues. The DNA for the CDR3 is TGTGCCAGCAGCCTCTCCTGGGACACACAAGACGAGCAGTACTTC. Translating gives CASSLSWDTQDEQYF. Full variable domain (remainder filled in from reference TRBV28 and TRBJ2-7): DVKVTQSSRYLVKRTGEKVFLECVQDMDHENMFWYRQDPGLGLRLIYFSYDVKMKEKGDIPEGYSVSREKKERFSLILESASTNQTSMYLCASSLSWDTQDEQYFGPGTRLTVT.

The V and J genes are TRBV7-2 and TRBJ2-1; D gene ambiguous. V was trimmed by 1 base and J by 6 bases, leaving 7 bases between them. The CDR3 sequence is 13 residues long. The V gene's germline CDR1 is SGHTA and CDR2 FQGNSA. CDR3 coding DNA: TGTGCCAGCAGCTTAGATTCACCCAATGAGCAGTTCTTC. Translation: CASSLDSPNEQFF.

V usage is TRBV7-9 and J usage is TRBJ2-1; maybe TRBD2 (6 bases). Germline V gene data show CDR1 as SEHNR and CDR2 as FQNEAQ (reference sequence). The CDR3 consists of 18 residues. V lost 4 bases and J lost 2, with 21 bases in between. DNA of the CDR3: TGTGCCAGCAGCTCCCCGCGCCCGTCTAGCGTAGCCTACAATGAGCAGTTCTTC. Amino acids: CASSSPRPSSVAYNEQFF.

The chain employs TRBV6-6 and TRBJ2-1; maybe TRBD1 (6 bases). Germline loops: CDR1 MNHNY, CDR2 SVGAGI (reference sequence). This CDR3 is built from 16 residues. With 1 base removed from V and 8 bases from J, the gap between germline ends came to 18 bases. The CDR3, as DNA: TGTGCCAGCAGTTACTTCCAGAGTACCAGGGGCCATGAGCAGTTCTTC. Translated, it gives CASSYFQSTRGHEQFF.

The V and J genes are TRBV7-9 and TRBJ2-1; TRBD2 is a possible D gene (5 bases). V was pared by 1 base and J by 5 bases, with 9 bases between. This CDR3 contains 14 residues. Germline CDR1 reads SEHNR; CDR2 reads FQNEAQ (reference sequence). CDR3 amino acids: CASSLGLRDNEQFF. Here the CDR3 DNA reads TGTGCCAGCAGCTTAGGTCTGCGGGACAATGAGCAGTTCTTC.

V and J are TRBV6-1 and TRBJ1-1; D is uncertain. Germline V gene data show CDR1 as MNHNS and CDR2 as SASEGT. V was clipped by 5 bases and J by 1 base, with 8 bases between them. The CDR3 spans 13 residues. This CDR3 is CASSLGKNTEAFF. DNA for the CDR3: TGTGCCAGCAGTTTAGGTAAGAACACTGAAGCTTTCTTT.

This sequence joins TRBV6-1 and TRBJ1-3, with 7 bases fitting TRBD1. J gave up 1 base and V 8 bases, and 8 bases lay outside the gene matches. The germline V gene has CDR1 MNHNS and CDR2 SASEGT. The CDR3 has 15 residues. CDR3 sequence: CASSPEQGSGNTIYF. The CDR3 nucleotides read TGTGCCAGCTCACCCGAACAGGGGTCTGGAAACACCATATATTTT.